The present TCR beta chain was sequenced within a study of neoadjuvant anti-PD-1 for oral cavity cancer (dated by TCRdb to about 2021). With respect to the entire study: Three to four biweekly doses of nivolumab at 3 mg/kg were mostly administered to patients before curative-intent surgical resection. For patients who did not progress, a fourth nivolumab dose was given around day 43, followed by definitive surgical resection on days 50-56. There were roughly 11 patients in the parent correlative cohort, and the response rate was 33%. Under RECIST 1.1, a patient counted as a responder if showing complete response, partial response or stable disease, and as a non-responder if showing progression.

Study-level results and caveats: After neoadjuvant nivolumab, T cell clonality (Gini index) in PBMCs was significantly higher in non-responders than in responders. TCR analyses included only a few patients per response group, and the authors called for larger cohorts for validation. Higher pretreatment blood Treg/Th17 ratios correlated with both higher pretreatment blood TCRbeta clonality and lower post-treatment tumor TCRbeta clonality.

For deep sequencing of PBMC libraries, mostly around 480 ng of input genomic DNA was used, and six replicates were run per sample. The immunoSEQ hsTCRbeta kit was used to prepare TCRbeta libraries according to the manufacturer's instructions. The finished libraries were brought together in one pool at 2.5 to 3.5 nM, which was then read using an Illumina NovaSeq 6000 S4 flow cell. From the authors' description of their analysis: The immunoSEQ Analyzer handled quality control and preprocessing of the raw data. The analysis was restricted to productive rearrangements, with each unique CDR3 amino acid sequence defining a clonotype. Using the R package tcR, the researchers computed the Gini-Simpson index as their estimate of repertoire clonality. Gini indices were compared with Student's t test, and associations with tumor size change were assessed by Pearson correlation. Here the immuneACCESS table is served through TCRdb, limited to in-frame sequences with V and J called. Missing clones are a known gap in these copies; in checked studies unresolved V genes cover under half, and the rest lacks a known reason. Clone size and V and J calls were adopted from that table, with D and trimming inferred from the DNA. This sample holds about 14,000 clones; 70% were observed only once. The ten most abundant clones make up less than 2.5% of the sample.

CDR1 and CDR2 are read off the germline V gene (reference sequence) as GTSNPN and SVGIG. The trim is 6 bases for V and 7 bases for J, with a gap of 10 bases between the germline ends. The CDR3, cysteine through phenylalanine, is 12 amino acids long. CDR3 DNA is the only sequence kept; it has 36 bases, read in frame from the first base. Reading the label with the study, this specimen's time point is: before neoadjuvant nivolumab. Patients had been newly diagnosed with stage II-IVA oral cavity squamous cell carcinoma, and no prior systemic or radiation treatment had been given to the patients. The cohort was made up of patients with locally advanced, HPV-negative oral cavity squamous cell carcinoma. Peripheral blood mononuclear cells were analyzed directly and were not maintained or expanded in culture. Samples came from a longitudinal correlative study of a single-arm phase II trial of neoadjuvant nivolumab in oral cavity squamous cell carcinoma. Genomic DNA-based TCRbeta sequencing was performed on subject-matched pre- and post-treatment PBMCs and tumors from three responders and three non-responders. Peripheral blood mononuclear cells were collected before nivolumab treatment and again after treatment, at the time of surgery. The Maxwell RSC DNA from Cells kit was used to extract genomic DNA from PBMCs.

Comments on this clone: Its specific antigen is unknown. No much larger clone is present one base from it, and per-base qualities are unavailable.

The V and J segments used are TRBV30 and TRBJ1-6; the D gene cannot be resolved reliably. This TCR derives from a person aged 35 to 85 with oral cavity squamous cell carcinoma. The source material was PBMCs, sampled before nivolumab (anti-PD-1) treatment. The CDR3 is CACQMVNSPLHF. The nucleotide sequence reads as follows: TGTGCCTGCCAAATGGTCAATTCACCCCTCCACTTT.